This T cell receptor (beta chain) emerged from a study of shared clonotypes between healthy human individuals. Only in-frame clones appear in the TCRdb table, and some are missing; sequencing was by immunoSEQ multiplex PCR. The data show 2.5 million or so clones, more than 80% seen once. Germline V CDR1 and CDR2: SGHDT, YYEEEE. Trimming shortened V by 3 bases and J by 8 bases, and 14 bases separated the two germline ends. There are 13 residues in the CDR3. This clonotype originated in a man between 18 and 35 years old in good health. What was sequenced was naive CD4+ T cells sorted from blood. Subset of the sample: CD45RA+ positively selected. The chain employs TRBV5-6 and TRBJ1-2; D might be TRBD1 (6 bases). In nucleotides, the CDR3 is TGTGCCAGCAGCTGGGTTCAGGGGTCCGGCTACACCTTC. Protein: CASSWVQGSGYTF. Variable domain in full (rest from reference TRBV5-6 and TRBJ1-2): DAGVTQSPTHLIKTRGQQVTLRCSPKSGHDTVSWYQQALGQGPQFIFQYYEEEERQRGNFPDRFSGHQFPNYSSELNVNALLLGDSALYLCASSWVQGSGYTFGSGTRLTVV.